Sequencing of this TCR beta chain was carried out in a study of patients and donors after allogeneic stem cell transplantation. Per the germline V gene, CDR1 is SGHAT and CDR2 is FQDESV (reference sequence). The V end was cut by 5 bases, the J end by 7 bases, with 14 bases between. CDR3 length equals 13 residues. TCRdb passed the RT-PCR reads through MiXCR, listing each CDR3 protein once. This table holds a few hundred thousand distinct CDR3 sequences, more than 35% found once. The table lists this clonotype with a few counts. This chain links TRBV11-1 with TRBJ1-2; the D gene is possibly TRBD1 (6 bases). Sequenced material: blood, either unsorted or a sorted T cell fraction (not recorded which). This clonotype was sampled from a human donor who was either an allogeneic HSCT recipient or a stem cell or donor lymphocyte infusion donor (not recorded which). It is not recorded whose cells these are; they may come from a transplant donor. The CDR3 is CASSPQGFRGYTF. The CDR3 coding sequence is TGTGCCAGCAGCCCACAGGGTTTCCGTGGCTACACCTTC.